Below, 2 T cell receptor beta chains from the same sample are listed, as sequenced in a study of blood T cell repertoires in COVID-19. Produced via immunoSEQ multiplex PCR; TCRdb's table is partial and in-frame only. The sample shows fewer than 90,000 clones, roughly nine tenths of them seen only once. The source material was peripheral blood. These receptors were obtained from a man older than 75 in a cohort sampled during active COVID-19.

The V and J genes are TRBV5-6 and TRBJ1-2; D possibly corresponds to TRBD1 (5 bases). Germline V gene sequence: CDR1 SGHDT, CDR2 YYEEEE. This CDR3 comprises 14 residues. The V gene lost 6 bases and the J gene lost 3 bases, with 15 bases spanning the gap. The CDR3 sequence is CASTPGGEHYGYTF. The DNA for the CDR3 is TGTGCCAGCACCCCTGGGGGGGAACACTATGGCTACACCTTC.

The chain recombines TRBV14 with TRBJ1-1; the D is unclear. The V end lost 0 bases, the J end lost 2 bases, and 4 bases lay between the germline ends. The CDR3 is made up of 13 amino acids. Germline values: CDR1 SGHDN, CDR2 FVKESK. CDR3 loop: CASSQDPNTEAFF. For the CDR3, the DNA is TGTGCCAGCAGCCAAGATCCAAACACTGAAGCTTTCTTT.